The entry below describes one T cell receptor (beta chain). Its antigen is not known. This sample was taken from a study of shared clonotypes between healthy human individuals. The CDR3 runs to 16 residues. CDR1 and CDR2 from the germline V gene are SGDLS and YYNGEE. Deletions cut 4 bases from V and 0 bases from J, with 16 bases between. Sequencing was performed with immunoSEQ multiplex PCR; in TCRdb, only in-frame clones are kept and a portion is missing. The profile shows roughly 2.5 million clones, approximately 90% of them singletons. The study, taken as a whole, reports: Sampling covered nothing but blood. Tissue TCR repertoires likely differ from those found in blood. Relative to clonotypes present in all four donors, those not shared had lower generation probabilities.

There were no recent acute infections or vaccinations among the donors, who were healthy HIV-negative adults. Among the donors, all were Caucasian adults who lived in Nashville, Tennessee. The rearrangement links TRBV9 to TRBJ1-2; no clear D gene. The receptor was derived from a man aged 18 to 30 in good health. Source material: naive CD4+ T cells sorted from blood. The subset is: CD45RA+ positively selected. CDR3 in DNA: TGTGCCAGCAGCCCCTTTGGACGGGAAGCTAACTATGGCTACACCTTC. It is translated as CASSPFGREANYGYTF.